This record concerns one TCR beta chain sequence. Clones were sequenced by immunoSEQ multiplex PCR, and TCRdb holds only the in-frame ones, with some missing. The table includes about 1.5 million clones, nearly 99% detected once. The data stem from a study of shared clonotypes between healthy human individuals. CDR1 is SNHLY and CDR2 is FYNNEI in the germline V gene. Trimming removed 3 bases from V and 6 bases from J, with 11 bases in between. CDR3 length equals 14 residues. The sequence came from a young man in good health. The sample was naive CD4+ T cells sorted from blood. Stated subset: CD45RA+ positively selected. The V call is TRBV2, the J call TRBJ2-2; D unresolved. The CDR3 here is CASSEGGAPGELFF. Here the CDR3 DNA reads TGTGCCAGCAGTGAGGGCGGAGCCCCCGGGGAGCTGTTTTTT.